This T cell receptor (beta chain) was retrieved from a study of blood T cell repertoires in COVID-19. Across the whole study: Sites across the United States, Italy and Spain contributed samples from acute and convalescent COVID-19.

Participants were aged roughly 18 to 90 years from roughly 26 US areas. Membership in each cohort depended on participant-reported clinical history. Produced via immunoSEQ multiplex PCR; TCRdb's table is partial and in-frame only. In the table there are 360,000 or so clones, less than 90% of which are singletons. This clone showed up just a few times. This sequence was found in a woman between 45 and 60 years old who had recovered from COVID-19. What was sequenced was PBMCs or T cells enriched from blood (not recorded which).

CDR3 DNA: TGTGCCAGCAGTCAGCGGGAGGGGTGGGATACGCAGTATTTT. Its protein is CASSQREGWDTQYF. This chain uses TRBV2 with TRBJ2-3; 10 bases are shared with TRBD2. Germline V gene data show CDR1 as SNHLY and CDR2 as FYNNEI. The length of the CDR3 is 14 residues. V trimming: 5 bases; J trimming: 6 bases; junction bases outside the gene matches: 5.